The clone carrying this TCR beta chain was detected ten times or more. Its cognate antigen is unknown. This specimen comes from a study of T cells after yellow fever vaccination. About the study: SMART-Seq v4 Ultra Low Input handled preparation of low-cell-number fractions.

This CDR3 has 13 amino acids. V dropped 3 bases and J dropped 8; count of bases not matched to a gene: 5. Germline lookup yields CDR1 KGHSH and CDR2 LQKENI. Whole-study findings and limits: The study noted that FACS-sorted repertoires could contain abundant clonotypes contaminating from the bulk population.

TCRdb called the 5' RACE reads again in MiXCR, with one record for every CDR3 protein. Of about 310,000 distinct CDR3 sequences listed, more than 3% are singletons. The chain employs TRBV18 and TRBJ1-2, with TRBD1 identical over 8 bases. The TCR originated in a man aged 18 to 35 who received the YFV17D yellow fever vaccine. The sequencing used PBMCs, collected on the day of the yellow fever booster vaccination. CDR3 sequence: CASSPQGARGYTF. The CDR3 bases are TGTGCCAGCTCACCGCAGGGGGCTCGAGGCTACACCTTC. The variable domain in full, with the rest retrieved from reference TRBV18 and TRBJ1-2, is NAGVMQNPRHLVRRRGQEARLRCSPMKGHSHVYWYRQLPEEGLKFMVYLQKENIIDESGMPKERFSAEFPKEGPSILRIQQVVRGDSAAYFCASSPQGARGYTFGSGTRLTVV.